The 14 T cell receptor beta chains listed next were all sequenced from one sample in a study of cytomegalovirus exposure and HLA in healthy donors. Sequenced by immunoSEQ multiplex PCR; TCRdb stores in-frame clones only, minus some. Among some 90,000 clones listed, 95% to 98% were seen once. Material: PBMCs. Receptors were obtained from a man younger than 35 in good health and CMV-seronegative.

The chain couples TRBV7-2 to TRBJ2-1, with a tentative D call TRBD2 (5 bases). Deletions cut 5 bases from V and 6 bases from J, with 8 bases between. The CDR3 runs to 12 residues. Germline V gene data show CDR1 as SGHTA and CDR2 as FQGNSA. CDR3 protein: CASSHEGNEQFF. CDR3 sequence (DNA): TGTGCCAGCAGCCACGAGGGCAATGAGCAGTTCTTC.

This chain links TRBV7-8 with TRBJ2-2; 10 nucleotides agree with TRBD1. This CDR3 has 15 amino acids. Germline CDR1 reads SGHVS; CDR2 reads FQNEAQ. The ends lost 5 bases at V and 1 base at J; junction bases unmatched: 1. CDR3: CASSGTGVNTGELFF. Written as DNA, the CDR3 is TGTGCCAGCAGCGGGACAGGGGTGAACACCGGGGAGCTGTTTTTT.

V and J are TRBV11-2 and TRBJ2-1, with TRBD1 matching over 7 bases. Germline values: CDR1 SGHAT, CDR2 FQNNGV. The CDR3 is made up of 13 amino acids. The V gene end was trimmed by 4 bases and the J gene end by 5 bases; junction bases not matched to a gene: 2. This CDR3 is CASSYGTDNEQFF. CDR3 coding DNA: TGTGCCAGCAGCTACGGGACAGACAATGAGCAGTTCTTC. Looking up the rest from reference TRBV11-2 and TRBJ2-1 gives the full variable domain: EAGVAQSPRYKIIEKRQSVAFWCNPISGHATLYWYQQILGQGPKLLIQFQNNGVVDDSQLPKDRFSAERLKGVDSTLKIQPAKLEDSAVYLCASSYGTDNEQFFGPGTRLTVL.

This clone was seen a single time. The chain carries TRBV5-5 and TRBJ2-2; D unclear. Trimming stripped 0 bases from V and 2 bases from J, with 14 bases between. Germline V CDR1 and CDR2: SGHKS, YYEKEE (reference sequence). This CDR3 region has 17 residues. CDR3 nucleotides: TGTGCCAGCAGCTTGGGTCCAGGTCCCCTAAACACCGGGGAGCTGTTTTTT. Its protein product is CASSLGPGPLNTGELFF.

This sequence joins TRBV6-1 and TRBJ2-3; the D gene is possibly TRBD1 (6 bases). The length of the CDR3 is 14 residues. CDR1 and CDR2 (germline): MNHNS, SASEGT. Trimming left V 7 bases short and J 7 bases short, with 18 bases between. For the CDR3, the DNA is TGTGCCAGCAAATTCCCCCCACAGGGAAATACGCAGTATTTT. This sequence encodes CASKFPPQGNTQYF.

CDR3 bases: TGTGCCAGCAGCCCCGCGGGCGGCTTAAACTACGAGCAGTACTTC. It specifies CASSPAGGLNYEQYF. This sequence joins TRBV11-2 and TRBJ2-7; D possibly corresponds to TRBD2 (5 bases). CDR1 SGHAT and CDR2 FQNNGV come from the germline V gene. Trimming took 5 bases from V and 3 from J, leaving 17 bases between them. The CDR3 has 15 residues.

This chain joins TRBV5-4 and TRBJ1-5; D is possibly TRBD1 (6 bases). The V gene lost 0 bases and the J gene lost 6 bases, with 13 bases spanning the gap. This CDR3 spans 15 amino acids. In germline, CDR1 is SGHNT, CDR2 YYREEE (reference sequence). The CDR3 loop is CASSLDGRGTQPQHF. In DNA form, the CDR3 reads TGTGCCAGCAGCTTGGACGGCAGGGGTACTCAGCCCCAGCATTTT.

This chain links TRBV7-9 with TRBJ1-2; D remains unclear. This CDR3 contains 15 residues. The germline gives CDR1 SEHNR, CDR2 FQNEAQ (reference sequence). The V end lost 3 bases, the J end lost 3 bases, and 14 bases lay between the germline ends. This chain's CDR3 is CASSFGRRVYYGYTF. The CDR3 DNA is TGTGCCAGCAGCTTTGGCCGGCGGGTGTACTATGGCTACACCTTC.

The V and J genes are TRBV14 and TRBJ2-1; 7 bases are shared with TRBD2. The CDR3 is 18 amino acids. J lost 9 bases, V lost 2 bases, and 19 bases had no gene match. Germline CDR1 reads SGHDN; CDR2 reads FVKESK. The CDR3 nucleotides read TGTGCCAGCAGCCAACCCTTCACTGGACTAGTAGGTCCGGGTGAGCAGTTCTTC. This gives the protein CASSQPFTGLVGPGEQFF.

This chain links TRBV25-1 with TRBJ2-5; D is possibly TRBD1 (6 bases). Trimming left V 3 bases short and J 2 bases short, with 19 bases between. The CDR3 spans 17 residues. Germline loops: CDR1 MGHDK, CDR2 SYGVNS. CDR3 in amino acids: CASSEGWGQSSQETQYF. Here the CDR3 DNA reads TGTGCCAGCAGTGAGGGGTGGGGACAATCAAGTCAAGAGACCCAGTACTTC.

The chain is built from TRBV11-2 and TRBJ1-3; D possibly corresponds to TRBD1 (6 bases). The germline V gene encodes CDR1 SGHAT and CDR2 FQNNGV. V lost 4 bases, J lost 10 bases, and 14 bases lay in between. This CDR3 has 13 residues. As DNA, the CDR3 is TGTGCCAGCAGCTCGGGGACACCGCTAACCATATATTTT. Translated: CASSSGTPLTIYF.

V gene TRBV28 combines with J gene TRBJ2-1; TRBD2 matches at 14 bases. CDR1 is MDHEN and CDR2 is SYDVKM in the germline V gene. V trimming: 5 bases; J trimming: 7 bases; junction bases outside the gene matches: 7. This CDR3 region has 16 residues. In nucleotides, the CDR3 is TGTGCCAGCAGTCTCGGACTAGCGGGAGGTAAGAATGAGCAGTTCTTC. Its translation: CASSLGLAGGKNEQFF.

The chain combines TRBV5-1 with TRBJ2-5, with 13 nucleotides matching TRBD2. Germline V lookup: CDR1 SGHRS, CDR2 YFSETQ. This CDR3 contains 19 residues. V lost 3 bases, J lost 4 bases, and 15 bases stayed unmatched. CDR3 nucleotide sequence: TGCGCCAGCAGCTGGAACCTCAGGACTAGCGGGAGAGGCGGAGAGACCCAGTACTTC. Translation: CASSWNLRTSGRGGETQYF.

V and J are TRBV30 and TRBJ2-7; D unresolved. This CDR3 has 13 residues. V shed 2 bases and J shed 3 bases, with 11 bases lying between them. Germline loops: CDR1 GTSNPN, CDR2 SVGIG (reference sequence). CDR3 amino acids: CAWSRGGGYEQYV. The CDR3 region has the DNA TGTGCCTGGAGTCGCGGCGGCGGCTACGAGCAGTACGTC.